The rows below give T cell receptor beta chains drawn from one sample of a study of beta chain features in type 1 diabetes. The protocol was immunoSEQ multiplex PCR, while the TCRdb copy is restricted to in-frame clones and leaves out a portion. The data contain 300,000 or so clones, over 7% of them singletons. The sample was central memory CD4+ T cells from blood. The receptors here all came from a man aged 25 to 40 with type 1 diabetes. Both conserved end residues are part of each CDR3. The D gene is left open where the match is weak. Only part of the rows carry a size: once, few, many, or a class if the clone is expanded.

d_call: .
clone_size: .
j_call: TRBJ1-4
v_call: TRBV6-5
cdr3_nt: TGTGCCAGCAGTGGGGTCAGTGTAAATGAAAAACTGTTTTTT
cdr3_aa: CASSGVSVNEKLFF

d_call: TRBD1
clone_size: few
j_call: TRBJ1-1
v_call: TRBV5-6
cdr3_nt: TGTGCCAGCAGCCTACAGGGGGACACTGAAGCTTTCTTT
cdr3_aa: CASSLQGDTEAFF

d_call: TRBD1
clone_size: many
j_call: TRBJ1-6
v_call: TRBV27
cdr3_nt: TGTGCCAGCAGTTTGTCCACAGGGGGTTCTTATTCACCCCTCCACTTT
cdr3_aa: CASSLSTGGSYSPLHF

d_call: .
clone_size: few
j_call: TRBJ2-7
v_call: TRBV2
cdr3_nt: TGTGCCAGCGTTGGCAGGTCCTACGAGCAGTACTTC
cdr3_aa: CASVGRSYEQYF

d_call: .
clone_size: .
j_call: TRBJ1-6
v_call: TRBV25-1
cdr3_nt: TGTGCCAGCAGTGAAACCATAAAAGATAATTCACCCCTCCACTTT
cdr3_aa: CASSETIKDNSPLHF

d_call: TRBD1
clone_size: few
j_call: TRBJ2-7
v_call: TRBV5-1
cdr3_nt: TGCGCCAGCAGCCTAGGTGGTAGGGGGCCCTCCTACGAGCAGTACTTC
cdr3_aa: CASSLGGRGPSYEQYF

d_call: .
clone_size: .
j_call: TRBJ1-2
v_call: TRBV30
cdr3_nt: TGTGCCTGGAGCCCCAGCAGGGCTGGCTACACCTTC
cdr3_aa: CAWSPSRAGYTF

d_call: .
clone_size: few
j_call: TRBJ1-1
v_call: TRBV7-2
cdr3_nt: TGTGCCAGCAGCCCCATGGGACGCCAGTCCGCTTTCTTT
cdr3_aa: CASSPMGRQSAFF

d_call: .
clone_size: few
j_call: TRBJ2-5
v_call: TRBV21-1
cdr3_nt: TGTGCCAGCAGCTACCGGGGACTAGCGGGGGGGCAAGAGACCCAGTACTTC
cdr3_aa: CASSYRGLAGGQETQYF

d_call: .
clone_size: .
j_call: TRBJ1-5
v_call: TRBV4-3
cdr3_nt: TGCGCCAGCAGCCAAGCCCTACAGTTCAATCAGCCCCAGCATTTT
cdr3_aa: CASSQALQFNQPQHF

d_call: TRBD2
clone_size: .
j_call: TRBJ2-7
v_call: TRBV10-3
cdr3_nt: TGTGCCATCAGTGGGGGACTAGCCTACGAGCAGTACTTC
cdr3_aa: CAISGGLAYEQYF

d_call: TRBD1
clone_size: many
j_call: TRBJ1-5
v_call: TRBV7-6
cdr3_nt: TGTGCCAGCAGCATGGGCCTCGGGACAGGGGGCAATCAGCCCCAGCATTTT
cdr3_aa: CASSMGLGTGGNQPQHF

d_call: .
clone_size: few
j_call: TRBJ1-1
v_call: TRBV9
cdr3_nt: TGTGCCAGCAGCGTGGGAAACGGTTTGGACACTGAAGCTTTCTTT
cdr3_aa: CASSVGNGLDTEAFF

d_call: TRBD2
clone_size: many
j_call: TRBJ2-3
v_call: TRBV7-2
cdr3_nt: TGTGCCAGCAGCGGAGGACTAGCGGGCACAGATACGCAGTATTTT
cdr3_aa: CASSGGLAGTDTQYF

d_call: TRBD2
clone_size: few
j_call: TRBJ2-7
v_call: TRBV6-6
cdr3_nt: TGTGCCAGCATGTTCGGGACTAGAAACTACGAGCAGTACTTC
cdr3_aa: CASMFGTRNYEQYF

d_call: TRBD1
clone_size: many
j_call: TRBJ1-4
v_call: TRBV2
cdr3_nt: TGTGCCAGCAGCGGGACAGGGGGTCCCGGGGAAAAACTGTTTTTT
cdr3_aa: CASSGTGGPGEKLFF

d_call: TRBD1
clone_size: few
j_call: TRBJ1-5
v_call: TRBV5-1
cdr3_nt: TGCGCCAGCAGCCGGGAGGGACAGCCAAATCAGCCCCAGCATTTT
cdr3_aa: CASSREGQPNQPQHF

d_call: .
clone_size: .
j_call: TRBJ1-2
v_call: TRBV28
cdr3_nt: TGTGCCAGCAGTTCGACGGATTATGGCTACACCTTC
cdr3_aa: CASSSTDYGYTF

d_call: TRBD1
clone_size: few
j_call: TRBJ2-7
v_call: TRBV29-1
cdr3_nt: TGCAGCGCTTCGACAGGGCCCTACGAGCAGTACTTC
cdr3_aa: CSASTGPYEQYF

d_call: .
clone_size: few
j_call: TRBJ2-2
v_call: TRBV5-6
cdr3_nt: TGTGCCAGCAGCTCTTTCCAGTATGCGAACACCGGGGAGCTGTTTTTT
cdr3_aa: CASSSFQYANTGELFF

d_call: TRBD2
clone_size: .
j_call: TRBJ2-7
v_call: TRBV9
cdr3_nt: TGTGCCAGCAGCGTAGCGGGGGGAACCTACGAGCAGTACTTC
cdr3_aa: CASSVAGGTYEQYF

d_call: .
clone_size: .
j_call: TRBJ1-4
v_call: TRBV4-1
cdr3_nt: TGCGCCAGCAGCCAAGATCTGTCCGTCGGAGTGACGGATGAAAAACTGTTTTTT
cdr3_aa: CASSQDLSVGVTDEKLFF

d_call: .
clone_size: .
j_call: TRBJ2-7
v_call: TRBV6-1
cdr3_nt: TGTGCCAGCAGTGAAGCCCCCTTGACAAACTACGAGCAGTACTTC
cdr3_aa: CASSEAPLTNYEQYF

d_call: .
clone_size: .
j_call: TRBJ2-6
v_call: TRBV5-1
cdr3_nt: TGCGCCAGCAGCTCGGCCGGGGAGCCGGGGGCCAACGTCCTGACTTTC
cdr3_aa: CASSSAGEPGANVLTF

d_call: TRBD1
clone_size: few
j_call: TRBJ1-2
v_call: TRBV25-1
cdr3_nt: TGTGCCAGCAGTGAACAGGGGGTTAGAGCTAACTATGGCTACACCTTC
cdr3_aa: CASSEQGVRANYGYTF